The 10 T cell receptor beta chains below all came from one sample that was sequenced in a study of shared clonotypes between healthy human individuals. Assay used: immunoSEQ multiplex PCR; TCRdb lists only in-frame clones, some missing. The sample comprises hundreds of thousands of clones, roughly 79% of which are singletons, and 12% rests with the top ten. Sequencing was carried out using PBMCs. The receptors derive from a middle-aged woman in good health. Some clones in this sample may be carry-over from other donors' samples.

The chain joins TRBV5-1 to TRBJ2-3, with 10 nucleotides matching TRBD2. The CDR3 length is 16 residues. CDR1 and CDR2 from the germline V gene are SGHRS and YFSETQ. J was trimmed by 4 bases and V by 3 bases; bases with no gene match: 8. The CDR3 region has the DNA TGCGCCAGCAGCTCCGGAGGCCTAGCGGGAGCAGATACGCAGTATTTT. It translates to CASSSGGLAGADTQYF.

The J gene is TRBJ2-7, the V gene TRBV7-3; D is undetermined. Germline CDR1 and CDR2: SGHTA and FQGTGA. CDR3 length: 15 amino acids. The ends were cut back, 4 bases at V and 6 bases at J, with 19 bases in the middle. CDR3 nucleotides: TGTGCCAGCAGCTCCCAAGTAGACTCGTCGGTCGAGCAGTACTTC. Its translation is CASSSQVDSSVEQYF.

This clone has more than one count but fewer than ten. The rearrangement joins TRBV19 to TRBJ1-5; 8 bases align to TRBD1. J lost 5 bases, V lost 9 bases, and 9 bases had no gene match. This CDR3 comprises 14 residues. Germline CDR1 reads LNHDA; CDR2 reads SQIVND (reference sequence). The CDR3 DNA sequence: TGTGCCAGCACAGGGGGGGGCGGCCATCAGCCCCAGCATTTT. It codes for CASTGGGGHQPQHF.

This clone showed up just a few times. CDR3 in DNA: TGTGCCAGCAGCTTGGGTAGCGGGAGGCTATGGGACAATGATGAGCAGTTCTTC. Amino acids: CASSLGSGRLWDNDEQFF. This chain links TRBV11-2 with TRBJ2-1, with 10 bases matching TRBD2. The V segment lost 3 bases and the J segment 8 bases; nucleotides outside the gene matches: 16. The CDR3 has 18 amino acids. The V gene's germline CDR1 is SGHAT and CDR2 FQNNGV.

The V gene is TRBV13, the J gene TRBJ2-1, with a tentative D call TRBD1 (5 bases). Germline-derived CDR1 and CDR2 are PRHDT and FYEKMQ (reference sequence). V shed 2 bases and J shed 2 bases, with 10 bases lying between them. This CDR3 is built from 15 residues. CDR3 residues: CASSLKGNAYNEQFF. CDR3 nucleotide sequence: TGTGCCAGCAGCTTAAAGGGGAACGCCTACAATGAGCAGTTCTTC.

The DNA for the CDR3 is TGTGCCAGCAGTGCTAATTATAGCAATCAGCCCCAGCATTTT. Translating gives CASSANYSNQPQHF. V and J are TRBV25-1 and TRBJ1-5; D gene unclear. Per germline, CDR1 MGHDK and CDR2 SYGVNS. The CDR3 is made up of 14 amino acids. V lost 4 bases and J 0 bases, leaving 7 bases between the germline ends. Together with reference TRBV25-1 and TRBJ1-5, the CDR3 gives the full variable domain: EADIYQTPRYLVIGTGKKITLECSQTMGHDKMYWYQQDPGMELHLIHYSYGVNSTEKGDLSSESTVSRIRTEHFPLTLESARPSHTSQYLCASSANYSNQPQHFGDGTRLSIL.

V usage is TRBV5-1 and J usage is TRBJ2-5, with D possibly TRBD1 on 5 matching bases. This CDR3 spans 13 amino acids. Germline-derived CDR1 and CDR2 are SGHRS and YFSETQ. Trimming cost V 3 bases and J 4 bases, with 10 bases left between them. The chain's CDR3 is CASSSGSTETQYF. The DNA for the CDR3 is TGCGCCAGCAGCTCAGGGTCTACAGAGACCCAGTACTTC.

The genes are TRBV6-4 and TRBJ2-2; a possible D gene is TRBD2 (6 bases). Germline assignment: CDR1 MRHNA and CDR2 SNTAGT. The CDR3 is 14 residues long. Trimming left V 2 bases short and J 4 bases short, with 8 bases between. CDR3 region: CASSDAGTTGELFF. Here the CDR3 DNA reads TGTGCCAGCAGTGACGCGGGGACCACCGGGGAGCTGTTTTTT.

The CDR3 region is CASRTGTSAYNEQFF. The CDR3 DNA reads TGTGCCAGCAGGACCGGGACTAGCGCTTACAATGAGCAGTTCTTC. The chain uses TRBV28 and TRBJ2-1; 10 bases are shared with TRBD2. CDR1 is MDHEN and CDR2 is SYDVKM in the germline V gene. V lost 6 bases and J lost 4; bases outside the gene matches: 6. CDR3 length equals 15 residues.

Concerning this clone: At the DNA level, this CDR3 is encoded by other sequences in the same sample as well. This chain connects TRBV30 to TRBJ1-5; D uncertain. CDR1 and CDR2 (germline): GTSNPN, SVGIG (reference sequence). This CDR3 spans 13 amino acids. The V and J ends lost 5 bases and 2 bases respectively, with 10 bases between them. The CDR3 sequence: CAWGNGGNQPQHF. CDR3 bases: TGTGCCTGGGGCAACGGTGGCAATCAGCCCCAGCATTTT.